One and the same sample provided the 28 T cell receptor beta chains below, sequenced in a study of cytomegalovirus exposure and HLA in healthy donors. Some clones are missing from TCRdb's copy, which holds only in-frame ones; the method was immunoSEQ multiplex PCR. The sample records tens of thousands of clones, roughly 94% being singletons. Material for sequencing was PBMCs. Source of these receptors: a woman between 18 and 30 years old in good health and CMV-seropositive.

The chain combines TRBV19 with TRBJ1-5; possible D gene TRBD1, 5 bases. Trimming stripped 3 bases from V and 11 bases from J, with 11 bases between. The CDR3 has 12 amino acids. Germline V gene sequence: CDR1 LNHDA, CDR2 SQIVND (reference sequence). The CDR3 sequence: CASSMGLEAQHF. The CDR3 DNA reads as TGTGCCAGTAGTATGGGGCTAGAGGCCCAGCATTTT.

J is TRBJ2-7 and V is TRBV7-9; 11 bases match TRBD1. The CDR3 has 18 residues. Germline values: CDR1 SEHNR, CDR2 FQNEAQ (reference sequence). V lost 1 base, J lost 5 bases, and 13 bases stayed unmatched. CDR3 sequence: CASSLGGVYGTGGNEQYF. CDR3 nucleotide sequence: TGTGCCAGCAGCTTAGGCGGTGTATACGGGACAGGGGGTAACGAGCAGTACTTC.

In this sample, this clone turned up once. This chain links TRBV7-3 with TRBJ2-7; 7 bases align to TRBD2. Unmatched junction bases numbered 7, after V lost 0 bases and J lost 5 bases. This CDR3 is built from 15 residues. CDR1 is SGHTA and CDR2 is FQGTGA in the germline V gene. The CDR3 is CASSLTAGVFHEQYF. CDR3 bases: TGTGCCAGCAGCTTAACGGCGGGAGTTTTCCACGAGCAGTACTTC.

The chain carries TRBV2 and TRBJ1-5, with 7 bases matching TRBD1. Looked up from germline, CDR1 is SNHLY and CDR2 is FYNNEI. The CDR3 has 16 residues. The junction had 9 bases not matched to a gene; V was cut back by 6 bases and J by 1 base. The DNA for the CDR3 is TGTGCCAGCAGCGTCGGACAGGTTAGGAGCAATCAGCCCCAGCATTTT. Protein product: CASSVGQVRSNQPQHF.

This chain links TRBV7-9 with TRBJ2-3, with a tentative D call TRBD2 (6 bases). Between the trimmed V and J ends, which lost 3 bases and 1 base, there was a span of 11 bases. In germline, CDR1 is SEHNR, CDR2 FQNEAQ (reference sequence). This CDR3 comprises 15 residues. CDR3: CASSFGGTGTDTQYF. CDR3 nucleotide sequence: TGTGCCAGCAGCTTCGGGGGTACTGGCACAGATACGCAGTATTTT.

This chain links TRBV5-6 with TRBJ1-2, with a weak D call TRBD1 (5 bases). Germline CDR1 and CDR2: SGHDT and YYEEEE. The CDR3 totals 14 residues. Trimming took 4 bases from V and 3 from J, leaving 13 bases between them. CDR3 nucleotide sequence: TGTGCCAGCAGCGCCCTAGGCAGGGACTATGGCTACACCTTC. It yields the protein CASSALGRDYGYTF.

The chain carries TRBV2 and TRBJ1-5; unclear D gene. Looked up from germline, CDR1 is SNHLY and CDR2 is FYNNEI. The length of the CDR3 is 13 residues. Between the trimmed V and J ends, which lost 4 bases and 2 bases, there was a span of 6 bases. The CDR3 is CASSVEGNQPQHF. As DNA, the CDR3 is TGTGCCAGCAGTGTTGAGGGCAATCAGCCCCAGCATTTT.

This rearrangement joins TRBV7-8 to TRBJ1-5; perhaps TRBD1 as D (5 bases). V lost 3 bases, J lost 7 bases, and 13 bases lay in between. Per the germline V gene, CDR1 is SGHVS and CDR2 is FQNEAQ. CDR3 length equals 14 residues. In nucleotides, the CDR3 is TGTGCCAGCAGCTTGGGGGGACGTCTCCAGCCCCAGCATTTT. Protein sequence: CASSLGGRLQPQHF.

The CDR3: CASSQARQGGWGYTF. In DNA, the CDR3 is TGCGCCAGCAGCCAAGCACGACAGGGAGGTTGGGGCTACACCTTC. The V gene is TRBV4-3, the J gene TRBJ1-2; 7 bases align to TRBD1. The V gene's germline CDR1 is LGHNA and CDR2 YSLEER. The CDR3 covers 15 residues. J lost 8 bases, V lost 1 base, and 10 bases had no gene match.

The rearrangement uses TRBV7-8 and TRBJ2-7; possible D gene TRBD2, 6 bases. Trimming stripped 6 bases from V and 0 bases from J, with 18 bases between. CDR1 and CDR2 (germline): SGHVS, FQNEAQ. CDR3 length: 16 amino acids. The CDR3 nucleotides are TGTGCCAGCAGGCTCCGGACCGGGGGAAGCTCCTACGAGCAGTACTTC. Residues: CASRLRTGGSSYEQYF.

This sequence joins TRBV7-2 and TRBJ2-7; D perhaps matches TRBD1 (5 bases). The CDR3 covers 15 residues. With 1 base removed from V and 1 base from J, the gap between germline ends came to 11 bases. Germline CDR1 and CDR2: SGHTA and FQGNSA. The CDR3 coding sequence is TGTGCCAGCAGCTTAGACCCAGACAGATCCTACGAGCAGTACTTC. Protein: CASSLDPDRSYEQYF.

The chain employs TRBV11-3 and TRBJ2-1, with D possibly TRBD2 on 6 matching bases. The V end lost 3 bases, the J end lost 6 bases, and 15 bases lay between the germline ends. CDR1 SGHNT and CDR2 YENEEA come from the germline V gene. The CDR3 length is 15 residues. DNA for the CDR3: TGTGCCAGCAGCTTGGCAGGGACTTGGTCCAATGAGCAGTTCTTC. Translated, it gives CASSLAGTWSNEQFF.

The V call is TRBV9, the J call TRBJ2-3; D call uncertain. The V end was cut by 0 bases, the J end by 2 bases, with 10 bases between. CDR1 is SGDLS, CDR2 YYNGEE, per germline. The CDR3 sequence is 15 residues long. CDR3 sequence (DNA): TGTGCCAGCAGCGTAGGCGTCCAAAACACAGATACGCAGTATTTT. Translation: CASSVGVQNTDTQYF.

The J gene is TRBJ1-1, the V gene TRBV9, with D possibly matching TRBD1 (6 bases). This CDR3 region has 15 residues. V was pared by 4 bases and J by 5 bases, with 18 bases between. The germline V gene encodes CDR1 SGDLS and CDR2 YYNGEE. The CDR3 DNA is TGTGCCAGCAGCCCATTGGGGGGGCGGGGGACTGAAGCTTTCTTT. Protein: CASSPLGGRGTEAFF.

The chain carries TRBV5-6 and TRBJ2-7; the match to TRBD1 covers 7 bases. The CDR3 has 15 amino acids. CDR1 and CDR2 from the germline V gene are SGHDT and YYEEEE. The junction had 9 bases not matched to a gene; V was cut back by 2 bases and J by 4 bases. Here the CDR3 reads CASSFRDSGSYEQYF. The DNA for the CDR3 is TGTGCCAGCAGCTTCCGGGACAGTGGGTCTTACGAGCAGTACTTC. Full variable domain (outside the CDR3, taken from reference TRBV5-6 and TRBJ2-7): DAGVTQSPTHLIKTRGQQVTLRCSPKSGHDTVSWYQQALGQGPQFIFQYYEEEERQRGNFPDRFSGHQFPNYSSELNVNALLLGDSALYLCASSFRDSGSYEQYFGPGTRLTVT.

The CDR3 coding sequence is TGTGCCAGCAGCGAAGCGGGTCTCTATGAGCAGTTCTTC. Translation: CASSEAGLYEQFF. The V gene is TRBV9, the J gene TRBJ2-1; TRBD2 might be the D (6 bases). Trimming stripped 3 bases from V and 8 bases from J, with 12 bases between. The CDR3 is made up of 13 amino acids. Germline lookup yields CDR1 SGDLS and CDR2 YYNGEE.

V is TRBV7-9 and J is TRBJ1-6; the D is unclear. Germline loops: CDR1 SEHNR, CDR2 FQNEAQ (reference sequence). This CDR3 has 12 amino acids. V was cut by 5 bases and J by 10 bases, with 9 bases left in between. The CDR3: CASSTTRSPLHF. CDR3 coding DNA: TGTGCCAGCAGCACGACAAGGTCACCCCTCCACTTT.

The chain uses TRBV4-1 and TRBJ2-3; D might be TRBD1 (6 bases). Germline values: CDR1 MGHRA, CDR2 YSYEKL. The CDR3 spans 17 residues. Trimming shortened V by 0 bases and J by 3 bases, and 16 bases separated the two germline ends. The CDR3 protein is CASSQDRTRGVTDTQYF. The CDR3 coding sequence is TGCGCCAGCAGCCAAGATAGGACCAGGGGCGTGACAGATACGCAGTATTTT.

The J gene is TRBJ1-3, the V gene TRBV9; TRBD1 agrees at 12 bases. The trim removed 6 bases at V and 2 bases at J, leaving 6 bases unmatched. The CDR3 loop spans 16 amino acids. The germline CDR1 and CDR2 sequences are SGDLS and YYNGEE. CDR3: CASTVRDRGPGNTIYF. CDR3 sequence (DNA): TGTGCCAGCACGGTGCGGGACAGGGGGCCTGGAAACACCATATATTTT.

This chain connects TRBV30 to TRBJ2-1; the match to TRBD2 covers 8 bases. The length of the CDR3 is 14 residues. The germline V gene encodes CDR1 GTSNPN and CDR2 SVGIG (reference sequence). J gave up 7 bases and V 0 bases, and 5 bases lay outside the gene matches. This CDR3 is CAWSVDGGANEQFF. For the CDR3, the DNA is TGTGCCTGGAGTGTAGACGGGGGGGCGAATGAGCAGTTCTTC.

V is TRBV6-5 and J is TRBJ1-5; unclear D gene. Trimming took off 7 bases at V and 3 bases at J, with 7 bases between the two ends. The germline V gene has CDR1 MNHEY and CDR2 SVGAGI. The length of the CDR3 is 12 residues. The CDR3 DNA reads TGTGCCAGCATACAATTCAATCAGCCCCAGCATTTT. Encoded protein: CASIQFNQPQHF.

This chain links TRBV19 with TRBJ1-5; TRBD1 aligns across 8 bases. The CDR3 has 16 amino acids. From germline, CDR1 is LNHDA and CDR2 SQIVND (reference sequence). J was trimmed by 6 bases and V by 3 bases; bases with no gene match: 10. This CDR3 is CASSIPQGAMGQPQHF. CDR3 bases: TGTGCCAGTAGTATCCCGCAGGGGGCAATGGGTCAGCCCCAGCATTTT.

The chain links TRBV29-1 to TRBJ2-5; TRBD1 matches at 9 bases. From germline, CDR1 is SQVTM and CDR2 ANQGSEA. Trimming cost V 6 bases and J 5 bases; bases outside gene matches: 10. This CDR3 is 14 amino acids long. This CDR3 reads CSVGPTGGGETQYF. The CDR3 DNA sequence: TGCAGCGTCGGGCCGACAGGGGGAGGGGAGACCCAGTACTTC.

The chain has TRBV11-2 and TRBJ1-1; TRBD1 might be the D (5 bases). The CDR3 loop spans 16 amino acids. CDR1 and CDR2 (germline): SGHAT, FQNNGV. V was pared by 0 bases and J by 4 bases, with 15 bases between. The CDR3 bases are TGTGCCAGCAGCTTAGATTTTGGGGGGAGCAGCACTGAAGCTTTCTTT. Translation gives CASSLDFGGSSTEAFF.

This rearrangement joins TRBV6-5 to TRBJ2-7; 10 bases agree with TRBD2. Germline V gene data show CDR1 as MNHEY and CDR2 as SVGAGI. J gave up 6 bases and V 7 bases, and 12 bases lay outside the gene matches. This CDR3 is 15 amino acids long. CDR3 sequence (DNA): TGTGCCAGCACATCCCGGGGAGCGGGAGGGAGCGAGCAGTACTTC. Protein: CASTSRGAGGSEQYF.

The chain carries TRBV7-9 and TRBJ2-1; 10 bases fit TRBD2. CDR3 length: 15 amino acids. Germline CDR1 and CDR2: SEHNR and FQNEAQ (reference sequence). V gave up 5 bases and J gave up 3 bases; unmatched junction bases: 4. The CDR3 spells CASSTGLADYNEQFF. The CDR3 DNA follows: TGTGCCAGCAGCACAGGACTAGCGGACTACAATGAGCAGTTCTTC.

This clone came up once. The CDR3 loop reads CASSLNGGFTYNEQFF. In DNA, the CDR3 is TGTGCCAGCAGCTTAAATGGGGGGTTCACCTACAATGAGCAGTTCTTC. The rearrangement uses TRBV7-6 and TRBJ2-1; D may be TRBD2 (6 bases). The CDR3 loop spans 16 amino acids. V lost 2 bases, J lost 2 bases, and 13 bases lay in between. The germline gives CDR1 SGHVS, CDR2 FNYEAQ.

This rearrangement joins TRBV7-2 to TRBJ2-1; D is possibly TRBD2 (5 bases). CDR1 and CDR2 from the germline V gene are SGHTA and FQGNSA. V was clipped by 5 bases and J by 4 bases, with 15 bases between them. The CDR3 contains 15 residues. This chain's CDR3 is CASSRGYSSYNEQFF. DNA for the CDR3: TGTGCCAGCAGCCGCGGGTATAGCTCGTACAATGAGCAGTTCTTC.